The 29 T cell receptor beta chains below come from one sample, sequenced in a study of control samples from healthy donors and cancer patients. Method: immunoSEQ multiplex PCR; TCRdb's copy keeps in-frame clones and lacks some. The table has 170,000 or so clones, 90% to 95% seen once; the top ten hold roughly 1.5%. The sample was blood. The receptors come from a young man in good health.

The chain couples TRBV3-1 (or the pseudogene TRBV3-2) to TRBJ1-1; D gene ambiguous. The V end was cut by 4 bases, the J end by 3 bases, with 9 bases between. The CDR3 is 13 amino acids. Germline CDR1 reads LGHDT; CDR2 reads YNNKEL (reference sequence). DNA of the CDR3: TGTGCCAGCAGCCCCGGGTGGGACACTGAAGCTTTCTTT. This gives the protein CASSPGWDTEAFF.

This chain uses TRBV18 with TRBJ2-7, with D hard to call. The CDR3 consists of 15 residues. With 3 bases removed from V and 1 base from J, the gap between germline ends came to 13 bases. Germline CDR1 and CDR2: KGHSH and LQKENI. CDR3 sequence: CASSPANIFSYEQYF. DNA of the CDR3: TGTGCCAGCTCACCGGCTAACATCTTTTCCTACGAGCAGTACTTC.

This chain joins TRBV25-1 and TRBJ1-2, with unresolved D. V was trimmed by 9 bases and J by 3 bases, leaving 14 bases between them. CDR3 length: 13 residues. Per the germline V gene, CDR1 is MGHDK and CDR2 is SYGVNS. The CDR3: CASQAGADYGYTF. The CDR3 nucleotides are TGTGCCAGTCAGGCAGGTGCGGACTATGGCTACACCTTC.

This chain joins TRBV2 and TRBJ1-5; 8 bases agree with TRBD1. This CDR3 has 12 residues. Germline CDR1 reads SNHLY; CDR2 reads FYNNEI. Germline trimming cut 6 bases from V and 5 bases from J; bases unmatched to any gene: 0. CDR3 residues: CASRDRDQPQHF. CDR3 DNA sequence: TGTGCCAGCAGGGACAGGGATCAGCCCCAGCATTTT.

The chain employs TRBV5-1 and TRBJ1-6, with TRBD1 matching over 11 bases. Germline lookup yields CDR1 SGHRS and CDR2 YFSETQ. CDR3 size: 14 residues. V trimming: 4 bases; J trimming: 9 bases; junction bases outside the gene matches: 3. The CDR3 reads CASSRGQGVSPLHF. For the CDR3, the DNA is TGCGCCAGCAGCAGGGGACAGGGGGTTTCACCCCTCCACTTT.

The chain joins TRBV9 to TRBJ2-7, with 7 bases identical to TRBD2. Germline CDR1 is SGDLS and CDR2 is YYNGEE. The CDR3 loop spans 14 amino acids. Trimming at V came to 3 bases and at J to 3 bases, leaving 6 bases not matched to a gene. The CDR3: CASSASQRGYEQYF. CDR3 nucleotide sequence: TGTGCCAGCAGCGCCTCCCAGCGGGGCTACGAGCAGTACTTC.

The J gene is TRBJ1-1, the V gene TRBV30; no reliable D call. This CDR3 has 15 amino acids. Between the trimmed V and J ends, which lost 0 bases and 0 bases, there was a span of 11 bases. CDR1 is GTSNPN, CDR2 SVGIG, per germline (reference sequence). CDR3 residues: CAWSVGIGMNTEAFF. CDR3 bases: TGTGCCTGGAGTGTGGGTATCGGCATGAACACTGAAGCTTTCTTT.

The V gene is TRBV7-9, the J gene TRBJ1-3; D remains ambiguous. This CDR3 has 13 amino acids. Trimming pared 3 bases from V and 4 bases from J, leaving 7 bases between. Germline values: CDR1 SEHNR, CDR2 FQNEAQ (reference sequence). CDR3 nucleotide sequence: TGTGCCAGCAGCTTTGTGGGGGGAAACACCATATATTTT. Its protein product is CASSFVGGNTIYF. The full variable domain, in which reference TRBV7-9 and TRBJ1-3 provide the parts outside the CDR3, is DTGVSQNPRHKITKRGQNVTFRCDPISEHNRLYWYRQTLGQGPEFLTYFQNEAQLEKSRLLSDRFSAERPKGSFSTLEIQRTEQGDSAMYLCASSFVGGNTIYFGEGSWLTVV.

This sequence joins TRBV2 and TRBJ2-2, with D possibly TRBD2 on 6 matching bases. Between the trimmed V and J ends, which lost 6 bases and 5 bases, there was a span of 16 bases. Germline loops: CDR1 SNHLY, CDR2 FYNNEI. CDR3 length: 15 residues. CDR3 DNA sequence: TGTGCCAGCAGGCAGGGACTCAGAAGTACCGGGGAGCTGTTTTTT. Translated, it gives CASRQGLRSTGELFF.

This chain links TRBV9 with TRBJ2-2; D is ambiguous. The CDR3 loop spans 14 amino acids. Trimming took off 0 bases at V and 6 bases at J, with 9 bases between the two ends. Germline assignment: CDR1 SGDLS and CDR2 YYNGEE. Here the CDR3 reads CASSVATFPGELFF. The CDR3 DNA follows: TGTGCCAGCAGCGTAGCCACATTCCCCGGGGAGCTGTTTTTT.

This chain connects TRBV4-1 to TRBJ1-1; no reliable D call. With 3 bases removed from V and 1 base from J, the gap between germline ends came to 9 bases. The V gene's germline CDR1 is MGHRA and CDR2 YSYEKL. The CDR3 runs to 14 residues. This CDR3 is CASSHSSGNTEAFF. The CDR3 DNA follows: TGCGCCAGCAGCCATAGTTCCGGGAACACTGAAGCTTTCTTT.

The chain couples TRBV27 to TRBJ1-5, with unresolved D. With 3 bases removed from V and 0 bases from J, the gap between germline ends came to 12 bases. This CDR3 has 16 residues. Germline CDR1 MNHEY, CDR2 SMNVEV (reference sequence). CDR3 region: CASSFLYDFSNQPQHF. The CDR3 DNA is TGTGCCAGCAGTTTCTTATACGACTTTAGCAATCAGCCCCAGCATTTT.

The chain links TRBV3-1 (or the pseudogene TRBV3-2) to TRBJ1-2; D ambiguous. Germline V CDR1 and CDR2: LGHDT, YNNKEL (reference sequence). The germline V and J ends were trimmed by 4 bases and 6 bases, with 18 bases remaining between them. This CDR3 comprises 15 residues. The CDR3 loop is CASSPREGPRNGYTF. The DNA of the CDR3 is TGTGCCAGCAGCCCTAGAGAAGGGCCACGGAATGGCTACACCTTC.

The chain carries TRBV9 and TRBJ2-5; D possibly corresponds to TRBD2 (6 bases). The germline V gene encodes CDR1 SGDLS and CDR2 YYNGEE. The V end lost 4 bases, the J end lost 5 bases, and 15 bases lay between the germline ends. The CDR3 is made up of 14 amino acids. CDR3 loop: CASSYPGAGETQYF. CDR3 bases: TGTGCCAGCAGCTACCCTGGGGCGGGGGAGACCCAGTACTTC.

The chain employs TRBV28 and TRBJ1-4; maybe TRBD1 (6 bases). The CDR3 runs 16 residues. CDR1 MDHEN and CDR2 SYDVKM come from the germline V gene. V was clipped by 2 bases and J by 4 bases, with 14 bases between them. The CDR3 is CASSLRGGVSNEKLFF. The CDR3 DNA follows: TGTGCCAGCAGTTTAAGGGGGGGCGTTAGTAATGAAAAACTGTTTTTT.

This clone was recorded only once. The chain employs TRBV6-6 and TRBJ2-1; 13 bases match TRBD2. Trimming took 5 bases from V and 6 from J; bases not matched to a gene: 16. CDR3 length: 19 residues. Germline-derived CDR1 and CDR2 are MNHNY and SVGAGI (reference sequence). CDR3 amino acids: CASSRRTITSGGARNEQFF. CDR3 sequence (DNA): TGTGCCAGCAGTCGACGGACGATTACTAGCGGGGGGGCACGCAATGAGCAGTTCTTC.

The chain has TRBV6-1 and TRBJ1-5, with D possibly TRBD1 on 6 matching bases. The CDR3 length is 17 residues. Per the germline V gene, CDR1 is MNHNS and CDR2 is SASEGT. The V and J ends lost 3 bases and 3 bases respectively, with 18 bases between them. Here the CDR3 reads CASSERPGGASNQPQHF. The CDR3, as DNA: TGTGCCAGCAGTGAGCGCCCCGGGGGGGCCTCCAATCAGCCCCAGCATTTT.

This CDR3 is CASSLTGGSYNEQFF. CDR3 nucleotide sequence: TGTGCCAGCAGCTTGACAGGGGGGTCCTACAATGAGCAGTTCTTC. The chain carries TRBV7-3 and TRBJ2-1, with TRBD1 matching over 9 bases. There are 15 residues in the CDR3. V gave up 3 bases and J gave up 1 base; unmatched junction bases: 1. Germline CDR1 SGHTA, CDR2 FQGTGA. Complete variable domain (other parts from reference TRBV7-3 and TRBJ2-1): GAGVSQTPSNKVTEKGKYVELRCDPISGHTALYWYRQSLGQGPEFLIYFQGTGAADDSGLPNDRFFAVRPEGSVSTLKIQRTERGDSAVYLCASSLTGGSYNEQFFGPGTRLTVL.

This sequence joins TRBV18 and TRBJ2-5, with TRBD1 matching over 7 bases. CDR3 length equals 15 residues. Per the germline V gene, CDR1 is KGHSH and CDR2 is LQKENI. The junction had 5 bases not matched to a gene; V was cut back by 4 bases and J by 0 bases. The CDR3 coding sequence is TGTGCCAGCTCACGACAGGGCGGGTACCAAGAGACCCAGTACTTC. It encodes CASSRQGGYQETQYF.

This clone was recorded once. The rearrangement uses TRBV12-1 and TRBJ1-6. TRBV12-1 is a pseudogene segment. This CDR3 region has 15 residues. CDR3 DNA sequence: TGTGCCAGCAGCCCGAGGGGACGGACGAATTCACCCCTCCACTTT. Protein: CASSPRGRTNSPLHF.

The rearrangement links TRBV19 to TRBJ1-5, with D possibly matching TRBD1 (6 bases). The length of the CDR3 is 12 residues. The germline V gene has CDR1 LNHDA and CDR2 SQIVND (reference sequence). The V end lost 8 bases, the J end lost 9 bases, and 14 bases lay between the germline ends. CDR3 coding DNA: TGTGCCAGTGGTCAGCAACAGGGGCCCCAGCATTTT. It specifies CASGQQQGPQHF.

The V call is TRBV7-2, the J call TRBJ1-2; TRBD1 matches 8 bases. Trimming removed 5 bases from V and 2 bases from J; junction bases left unmatched: 13. CDR1 and CDR2 from the germline V gene are SGHTA and FQGNSA. CDR3 length equals 17 residues. The CDR3 protein is CASSPRRQGASNYGYTF. DNA of the CDR3: TGTGCCAGCAGCCCCCGAAGGCAGGGGGCCTCCAACTATGGCTACACCTTC.

The chain is built from TRBV30 and TRBJ1-5, with unresolved D. The CDR3 spans 13 residues. CDR1 and CDR2 from the germline V gene are GTSNPN and SVGIG (reference sequence). Trimming stripped 0 bases from V and 5 bases from J, with 8 bases between. This CDR3 reads CAWSVREDQPQHF. The CDR3 nucleotides are TGTGCCTGGAGTGTTAGGGAGGATCAGCCCCAGCATTTT. Using reference TRBV30 and TRBJ1-5 for the parts outside the CDR3, the full variable domain is SQTIHQWPATLVQPVGSPLSLECTVEGTSNPNLYWYRQAAGRGLQLLFYSVGIGQISSEVPQNLSASRPQDRQFILSSKKLLLSDSGFYLCAWSVREDQPQHFGDGTRLSIL.

CDR3 coding DNA: TGTGCCAGCAGCTTGGCGGCGGGGGGGACCTACGAGCAGTACTTC. This sequence encodes CASSLAAGGTYEQYF. V gene TRBV5-4 combines with J gene TRBJ2-7; 9 nucleotides line up with TRBD2. CDR1 is SGHNT, CDR2 YYREEE, per germline (reference sequence). CDR3 length: 15 amino acids. The J segment lost 2 bases and the V segment lost 0 bases, leaving 3 bases of the junction unmatched.

The chain carries TRBV7-2 and TRBJ2-1; D not resolved. V was cut by 2 bases and J by 0 bases, with 5 bases left in between. The germline V gene has CDR1 SGHTA and CDR2 FQGNSA. The CDR3 consists of 14 residues. The CDR3 DNA is TGTGCCAGCAGCTTATTTAGCTCCTACAATGAGCAGTTCTTC. Protein sequence: CASSLFSSYNEQFF.

In its sample, this clone was seen once. The CDR3, as DNA: TGTGCCAGCAGCCAAGAACTACCGAACACCGGGGAGCTGTTTTTT. As protein: CASSQELPNTGELFF. This chain uses TRBV4-2 with TRBJ2-2; no clear D. Germline V gene sequence: CDR1 LGHNA, CDR2 YNFKEQ. Trimming shortened V by 0 bases and J by 0 bases, and 5 bases separated the two germline ends. The CDR3 length is 15 residues.

The chain carries TRBV6-1 and TRBJ1-2; D unresolved. V shed 1 base and J shed 1 base, with 10 bases lying between them. Germline-derived CDR1 and CDR2 are MNHNS and SASEGT. This CDR3 is 15 amino acids long. DNA for the CDR3: TGTGCCAGCAGTGAAGGGCCGGGAATTAACTATGGCTACACCTTC. Amino acids: CASSEGPGINYGYTF.

The rearrangement uses TRBV18 and TRBJ1-1; possibly TRBD1 for D (6 bases). The germline gives CDR1 KGHSH, CDR2 LQKENI. V dropped 5 bases and J dropped 2 bases, with 12 bases sitting between them. The CDR3 has 14 residues. CDR3 DNA sequence: TGTGCCAGCTCATCGAGACAGGTTAACACTGAAGCTTTCTTT. Translated: CASSSRQVNTEAFF.

The rearrangement uses TRBV4-1 and TRBJ1-2, with a tentative D call TRBD1 (5 bases). Germline CDR1 MGHRA, CDR2 YSYEKL. Trimming left V 7 bases short and J 2 bases short, with 17 bases between. CDR3 size: 15 residues. The CDR3 region is CASTLTGDLNYGYTF. Here the CDR3 DNA reads TGCGCCAGCACCCTTACAGGAGACTTAAACTATGGCTACACCTTC.